This TCR beta chain comes out of a study of cytomegalovirus exposure and HLA in healthy donors (dated by TCRdb to about 2017). Study-level background: In an earlier analysis of about 560 of the donors, around 290 Gb of sequence data and 100 million or so unique TCR beta sequences from roughly 200 million T cells were reported. About 280 gigabases of sequencing data and approximately 92 million unique TCR sequences made up an early release that covered fewer than 650 HLA-typed donors. Of the approximately 400 genotyped donors, 80% to 90% were placed in the genetic ancestry cluster associated with self-reported Caucasian donors. The study was designed to test whether signatures of past pathogen exposure could be identified by cataloging public T cell receptors. The study used immunosequencing to profile the T cell repertoires of more than 650 subjects and linked those repertoires to cytomegalovirus serostatus. In addition to the first cohort of 500 to 850 subjects, a separate validation cohort of 130 or so different subjects was used. To predict cytomegalovirus infection status, the study brought together high-throughput TCR immunosequencing, statistical association of individual TCRs with disease status, and machine learning. A later analysis re-analyzed previously published TCR beta repertoires from approximately 670 donors and added high-resolution HLA genotyping to study TCR occurrence patterns. Rather than using new phenotypic data, the later analysis identified candidate immune exposures from TCR beta sequences and from how often those sequences occurred across donors. An earlier analysis of around 580 of the donors used high-throughput TCR beta sequencing to judge whether each TCR beta V gene segment behaved as functional or pseudogenic. Donor age, sex, ethnicity and CMV serostatus were collected together with the repertoire data. Genome-wide SNP genotypes for about three fifths of the 666 donors were used in a later genetic analysis, which treated that subset as a discovery cohort. Every repertoire in the discovery cohort had been generated on one and the same sequencing platform. Both class I and class II loci were covered by HLA typing, at four-digit resolution. The number of typed donors differed by locus: about 620-640 for A, B, C, DRB1 and DQB1; about 520 for DQA1; roughly 600 for DPA1; and roughly 490 for DPB1. Because of strong linkage in the cohort, four to six DR-DQ haplotypes were treated as single units for association and clustering. Among some 400 genotyped donors of the cohort, an average of roughly 230,000 unique TCR beta nucleotide sequences was sequenced per donor, of which 15% to 20% were non-productive.

In total, about 650 healthy bone marrow donors made up the cohort. At the time of sampling, every cohort member was nominally healthy, though immune exposures that went unrecorded were likely present. Of the 666 cohort members, approximately 280 had positive CMV serostatus and 350 to 400 had negative CMV serostatus, and CMV serostatus was not recorded for the donor. A peripheral blood sample was provided by each donor, and peripheral blood mononuclear cells were used for TCR beta sequencing. Genomic DNA extraction from the blood cell samples was performed with the Qiagen DNeasy Blood Extraction Kit. What the work shows at the level of the full study, not this receptor alone: In a later analysis, most CMV-associated TCR beta chains were found to appear HLA-restricted, with HLA associations seemingly driven largely by CMV exposure. Presence/absence analyses assumed roughly uniform sequencing depth across donors, an assumption that may not hold. A total of 164 TCR beta chains were listed by the study as associated with cytomegalovirus. In a later analysis, the rate of TCR association differed among HLA loci, with DRB1 alleles having the most associated TCRs and HLA-C alleles having the fewest. Linkage disequilibrium might explain the correlated functional status among segregating V segments, but an unknown experimental factor could not be ruled out. Several of the top co-occurrence clusters appeared to be linked to parvovirus B19, influenza, CMV and Epstein-Barr virus, according to a later analysis. A later genetic analysis associated a missense DCLRE1C variant with V-gene and J-gene trimming of TCR beta chains, and an independent cohort replicated the association. When HLA alleles, especially DR and DQ, strongly co-occurred, attributing TCR associations to individual alleles was difficult. HLA typing was unavailable for some donors at each locus, so association tests used only the typed subset. Compared with the 666-donor mean, donors in an Asian-associated ancestry cluster had fewer N-insertions in productive TCRs, according to a later genetic analysis. It was suggested by the authors that the approach could potentially be generalized to other disease states and immunological phenotypes. The sequencing pipeline was judged likely to have produced a cluster of highly shared sequence variants as a technical artifact. Broadly in line with IMGT annotations, most TCR beta V segments showed up in productive rearrangements about 90% or about 30% of the time in an earlier analysis of approximately 640 of the donors. In this cohort, only TCR beta chains were sequenced, and detectable features were limited by the absence of alpha or paired-chain data. In vitro tests confirmed that a few of the cytomegalovirus-associated TCR beta chains recognize cytomegalovirus antigens. CMV serostatus was the only immune exposure information available for the cohort. Over 15 rarely observed V segments, including chromosome 9 orphons, were excluded from the earlier analysis of a few hundred of the donors because counts were too low. The classifier was reported to diagnose cytomegalovirus status with high specificity and sensitivity in both the original and validation cohorts. A later analysis associated 16,951 TCR beta sequences with specific HLA alleles at a false discovery rate of 0.05. Across donors, most TCR sequences were observed very rarely, whereas some public TCRs were present in many individuals. A further reported finding was that TCR beta sequences accurately predicted the HLA-A and HLA-B alleles for most subjects in the first cohort. In a later analysis, HLA-associated TCR beta chains were found to be more clonally expanded and to have lower generation probabilities than equally common non-associated chains.

On this clone: Its recognized antigen is unknown. The input lacks base qualities; no much larger clone sits a single base away.

Receptor libraries were prepared by the immunoSEQ multiplex PCR assay. A mixture of 60 forward primers for TCR Vbeta segments and 13 reverse primers for TCR Jbeta segments was used in the multiplex PCR. Amplification of the CDR3 region of rearranged TCR beta genes was performed with a multiplex PCR assay on genomic DNA. Amplified TCR beta libraries were sequenced as 87-base-pair reads on the Illumina HiSeq System. In the paper's pipeline: In a later analysis, roughly 80 million unique TCR beta chains were counted across the 500 to 850 repertoires, and about 9.9 million of these chains were shared by at least two donors. To remove PCR and sequencing errors, raw reads were error-corrected and collapsed into unique sequences using a nearest-neighbor algorithm that merged closely related sequences. Alignment of CDR3 sequences to IMGT reference sequences was used to assign V, D and J gene segments. For a sequence to be retained, a match of at least six nucleotides was required to both a V gene segment and a J gene segment. A rearrangement counted as productive if the CDR3 had no stop codons and remained in frame with V and J, and every other rearrangement counted as non-productive. Following IMGT convention, CDR3 was defined as the stretch from the second conserved V-encoded cysteine up to the conserved J-encoded phenylalanine. The earlier analysis of 500 to 750 of the donors excluded any sequence lacking an unambiguous match to a single V gene segment. An earlier analysis of several hundred of the donors classified V segments as functional when productive rearrangements were above 56.7% and as segregating when the standard deviation between donors was above 5%. A statistical classification framework was built to diagnose cytomegalovirus status from the catalog of TCR beta chain sequences. A later analysis assigned V and J genes by comparing TCR nucleotide sequences with IMGT/GENE-DB human TR gene sequences. The TCRdist pipeline was used in a later analysis to assign CDR3 sequences and most-parsimonious VDJ recombination scenarios. A later analysis defined each TCR beta chain by its CDR3 amino acid sequence plus V-gene family, and excluded reads lacking a unique V-gene family. To address suspected cross-contamination and a sequencing artifact, a later analysis removed approximately 590 highly shared, low-generation-probability nucleotide sequences. A later analysis calculated a clonal expansion index for each public chain from normalized within-repertoire ranks of inferred template counts. In a later analysis, generation probabilities were computed using a VDJ recombination model fitted to out-of-frame rearrangements, and the results were checked against IGoR. Hypergeometric tests were used in a later analysis to score TCR-TCR, TCR-HLA and TCR-CMV co-occurrence, with a repertoire-size bias correction applied to the TCR pairs. To estimate false discovery rates, a later analysis permuted the HLA or CMV assignments 20 times. In a later analysis, co-occurring TCRs were grouped with DBSCAN, and TCRdist sequence similarity was added when clustering was performed within HLA-allele-positive subsets. Repertoires with fewer than 30,000 or more than 120,000 public chains were left out of co-occurrence clustering, as were four to six repertoires with anomalous nucleotide sharing. TCRdb took this table from immuneACCESS and kept in-frame rearrangements with V and J called. Such tables lack part of the clones; where checked against another copy, unresolved V genes explain under half of the gap, and the rest is unexplained. The V and J calls and clone size were taken over from that table, and D and trimming were inferred from the DNA. The sample has approximately 140,000 clones on record, 70% to 75% of them singletons. The ten largest clones take up over 13% of the sample.

The sequencing sample was made of PBMCs. This TCR derives from a human donor in good health.

Read as DNA, the sequence is TGTGCCAGCAGCGAGGGACTAGCGGGGGGGCAGAAGCAGTTCTTC. Its protein reads: CASSEGLAGGQKQFF. The chain is encoded by TRBV9 joined to TRBJ2-1; a stretch of 16 junction bases matches TRBD2. Counted from cysteine to phenylalanine, this CDR3 has 15 amino acids. Just CDR3 DNA is preserved here, 45 bases in frame from base 1. According to the germline V gene, CDR1 reads SGDLS and CDR2 reads YYNGEE. Trimming removed 3 bases from V and 11 bases from J; the gene matches leave 5 bases unexplained.